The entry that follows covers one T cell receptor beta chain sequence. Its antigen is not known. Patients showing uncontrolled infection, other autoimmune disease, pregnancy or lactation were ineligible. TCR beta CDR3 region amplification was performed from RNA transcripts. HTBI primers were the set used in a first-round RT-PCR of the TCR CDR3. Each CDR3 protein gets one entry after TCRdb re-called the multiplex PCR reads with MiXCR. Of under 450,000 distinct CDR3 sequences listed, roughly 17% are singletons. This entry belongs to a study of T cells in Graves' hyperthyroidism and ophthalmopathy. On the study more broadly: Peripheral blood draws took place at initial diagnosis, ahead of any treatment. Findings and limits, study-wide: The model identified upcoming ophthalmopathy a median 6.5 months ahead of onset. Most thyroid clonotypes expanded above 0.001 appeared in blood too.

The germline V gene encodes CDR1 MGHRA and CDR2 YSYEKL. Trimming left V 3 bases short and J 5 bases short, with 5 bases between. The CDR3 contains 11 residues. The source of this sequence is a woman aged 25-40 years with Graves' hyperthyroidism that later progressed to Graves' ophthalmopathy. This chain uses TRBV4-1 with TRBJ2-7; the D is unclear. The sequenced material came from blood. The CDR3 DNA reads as TGCGCCAGCAGCCAGCCCCACGAGCAGTACTTC. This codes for CASSQPHEQYF.